These T cell receptor beta chains were read from a single sample in a study of identical twins. Each CDR3 protein is one row after TCRdb ran MiXCR on the 5' RACE reads. Here the sample spans under 900,000 distinct CDR3 sequences, 9% to 15% being singletons. The sample was also reused in another study, on yellow fever vaccine responses in identical twins.

Sequencing was carried out using PBMCs. These receptor sequences come from a woman younger than 30 in good health. The conserved cysteine and the conserved F or W are not part of the CDR3 here.

V gene: TRBV4-1
J gene: TRBJ2-7
CDR3 protein: ASSREGRYEQY

V gene: TRBV27
J gene: TRBJ2-3
CDR3 protein: ASSPKGLDTDTQY

V gene: TRBV6-1
J gene: TRBJ1-2
CDR3 protein: ASSEVKAGVYGYT

V gene: TRBV28
J gene: TRBJ2-7
CDR3 protein: ASSLVAGGQY

V gene: TRBV6-2/TRBV6-3
J gene: TRBJ1-1
CDR3 protein: ASSYSPGQGTGLRLGEAF

V gene: TRBV4-2
J gene: TRBJ2-3
CDR3 protein: ASSQDLPAGGRGDTQY

V gene: TRBV14
J gene: TRBJ2-3
CDR3 protein: ASSQDSVDSPDTQY

V gene: TRBV5-6
J gene: TRBJ2-1
CDR3 protein: ASSWGRISYNEQF

V gene: TRBV15
J gene: TRBJ2-6
CDR3 protein: ATSSVAGPYFSGANVLT

V gene: TRBV2
J gene: TRBJ2-7
CDR3 protein: ASSGPGGEQY

V gene: TRBV19
J gene: TRBJ1-1
CDR3 protein: ASSSETSNTEAF

V gene: TRBV28
J gene: TRBJ2-7
CDR3 protein: ASSLKLAASYEQY

V gene: TRBV20-1
J gene: TRBJ2-2
CDR3 protein: SARGGAIAGELF

V gene: TRBV2
J gene: TRBJ1-3
CDR3 protein: ASSPTGGAGNTIY

V gene: TRBV20-1
J gene: TRBJ2-1
CDR3 protein: SARDRDRLPYNEQF

V gene: TRBV6-1
J gene: TRBJ2-2
CDR3 protein: ATSPQRGFAGELF

V gene: TRBV10-3
J gene: TRBJ2-4
CDR3 protein: AIMQAKNIQY

V gene: TRBV15
J gene: TRBJ2-3
CDR3 protein: ATSRHRGDTQY

V gene: TRBV5-1
J gene: TRBJ1-2
CDR3 protein: ASSLDVSNYGYT

V gene: TRBV4-2
J gene: TRBJ2-2
CDR3 protein: ASSQDLLAGELF

V gene: TRBV12-3/TRBV12-4
J gene: TRBJ1-6
CDR3 protein: ASSFGGMDSPLH

V gene: TRBV6-1
J gene: TRBJ2-2
CDR3 protein: ASSDWTHANTGELF

V gene: TRBV7-9
J gene: TRBJ2-3
CDR3 protein: ASSPWGGERDTQY

V gene: TRBV5-1
J gene: TRBJ1-2
CDR3 protein: ASRFSAGYGYT

V gene: TRBV12-3/TRBV12-4
J gene: TRBJ2-2
CDR3 protein: ASRNGPGELF

V gene: TRBV7-8
J gene: TRBJ2-1
CDR3 protein: ASSLLLVLRLNEQF

V gene: TRBV12-3/TRBV12-4
J gene: TRBJ2-7
CDR3 protein: ASSLSGKAYEQY

V gene: TRBV6-1
J gene: TRBJ1-2
CDR3 protein: ASSAAQGASGYT

V gene: TRBV6-1
J gene: TRBJ2-2
CDR3 protein: ASRARGGTGELF

V gene: TRBV6-1
J gene: TRBJ1-4
CDR3 protein: ASRPPGGVGEKLF

V gene: TRBV10-3
J gene: TRBJ2-2
CDR3 protein: AITAELNTGELF

V gene: TRBV7-3
J gene: TRBJ2-1
CDR3 protein: ASSSGRLAGNEQF

V gene: TRBV6-5
J gene: TRBJ1-5
CDR3 protein: ASSYGQGRQPQH

V gene: TRBV6-1
J gene: TRBJ2-1
CDR3 protein: ASKGGGYNEQF

V gene: TRBV7-6
J gene: TRBJ2-1
CDR3 protein: ASSKPGGSYNEQF

V gene: TRBV5-1
J gene: TRBJ2-7
CDR3 protein: ASSLELAASYEQY

V gene: TRBV12-3/TRBV12-4
J gene: TRBJ2-1
CDR3 protein: ASSSGFGEQF

V gene: TRBV7-6
J gene: TRBJ2-3
CDR3 protein: ASSSGLAGGSGTQY

V gene: TRBV28
J gene: TRBJ1-2
CDR3 protein: ASSFKGSLYGYT

V gene: TRBV5-1
J gene: TRBJ2-2
CDR3 protein: ASSLDRGDTGELF

V gene: TRBV15
J gene: TRBJ2-7
CDR3 protein: ATSRDTGNAY

V gene: TRBV3-1
J gene: TRBJ2-7
CDR3 protein: ASSQSTGYEQY

V gene: TRBV20-1
J gene: TRBJ2-4
CDR3 protein: SARGRFIAGLAKNIQY

V gene: TRBV6-5
J gene: TRBJ1-2
CDR3 protein: ASSSNSRGSPADGYT

V gene: TRBV15
J gene: TRBJ2-2
CDR3 protein: ATSITPGLTGELF

V gene: TRBV4-1
J gene: TRBJ2-1
CDR3 protein: ASSQGNLAYNEQF

V gene: TRBV10-2
J gene: TRBJ1-6
CDR3 protein: ASRRGQGDSPLH

V gene: TRBV7-2
J gene: TRBJ1-3
CDR3 protein: ASSLGPLLGNTIY

V gene: TRBV10-3
J gene: TRBJ2-6
CDR3 protein: AISERRLRSGANVLT

V gene: TRBV12-3/TRBV12-4
J gene: TRBJ2-1
CDR3 protein: ASSFELAGAHEQF

V gene: TRBV5-1
J gene: TRBJ1-2
CDR3 protein: ASSLGPGPVFGYT

V gene: TRBV5-1
J gene: TRBJ2-5
CDR3 protein: ASPDWRETQY

V gene: TRBV12-3/TRBV12-4
J gene: TRBJ1-3
CDR3 protein: ALRGDYGNTIY

V gene: TRBV3-1
J gene: TRBJ1-1
CDR3 protein: ASSQDGQDKKEAF

V gene: TRBV7-2
J gene: TRBJ2-5
CDR3 protein: ASSLGTRKETQY